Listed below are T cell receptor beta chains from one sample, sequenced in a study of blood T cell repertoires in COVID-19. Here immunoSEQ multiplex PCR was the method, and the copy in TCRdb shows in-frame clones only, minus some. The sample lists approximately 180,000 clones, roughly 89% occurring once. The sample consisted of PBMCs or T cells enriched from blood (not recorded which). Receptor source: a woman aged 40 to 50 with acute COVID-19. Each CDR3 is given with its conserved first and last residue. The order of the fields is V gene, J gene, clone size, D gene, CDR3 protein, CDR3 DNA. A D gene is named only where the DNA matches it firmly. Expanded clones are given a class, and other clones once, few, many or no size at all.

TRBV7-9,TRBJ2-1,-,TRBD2,CASSSLRRGTYNEQFF,TGTGCCAGCAGCTCCCTAAGGCGGGGGACCTACAATGAGCAGTTCTTC
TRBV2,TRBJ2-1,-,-,CASSRHGGGSYNEQFF,TGTGCCAGCAGCCGGCACGGGGGTGGCTCCTACAATGAGCAGTTCTTC
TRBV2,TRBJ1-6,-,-,CASSRTASDSPLHF,TGTGCCAGCAGCCGGACAGCCTCTGATTCACCCCTCCACTTT
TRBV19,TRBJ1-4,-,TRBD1,CASRGTATTTNEKLFF,TGTGCCAGTCGAGGGACAGCAACCACAACTAATGAAAAACTGTTTTTT
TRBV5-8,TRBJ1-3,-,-,CASSLEAGHHSGNTIYF,TGTGCCAGCAGCTTGGAGGCAGGACACCACTCTGGAAACACCATATATTTT
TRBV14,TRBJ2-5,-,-,CASSIRLGAGSQETQYF,TGTGCCAGCAGCATTCGCCTGGGGGCGGGCTCCCAAGAGACCCAGTACTTC
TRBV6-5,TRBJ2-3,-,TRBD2,CASRGLAGTQYF,TGTGCCAGCAGAGGACTAGCGGGAACGCAGTATTTT
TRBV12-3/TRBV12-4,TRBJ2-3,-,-,CASNFRGTDTQYF,TGTGCCAGCAACTTTCGGGGCACAGATACGCAGTATTTT
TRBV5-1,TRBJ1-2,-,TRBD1,CASPSFSSTGGGGYTF,TGCGCCAGCCCATCCTTTTCTTCGACAGGGGGAGGTGGCTACACCTTC
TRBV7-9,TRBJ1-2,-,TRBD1,CASSLVTGFGYTF,TGTGCCAGCAGCTTAGTGACAGGGTTTGGCTACACCTTC
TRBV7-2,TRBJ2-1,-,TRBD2,CASSWGLAGGGDEQFF,TGTGCCAGCAGCTGGGGACTAGCGGGAGGGGGCGATGAGCAGTTCTTC
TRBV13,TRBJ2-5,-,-,CASSLGSVAGTRARTQYF,TGTGCCAGCAGCTTAGGCTCGGTGGCCGGCACTAGGGCAAGGACCCAGTACTTC
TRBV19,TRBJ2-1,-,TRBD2,CASRDQPRVSGRLNEQFF,TGTGCCAGTAGAGATCAACCACGGGTTAGCGGGAGACTCAATGAGCAGTTCTTC
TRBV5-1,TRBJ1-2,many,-,CASSKTADGYTF,TGCGCCAGCAGCAAGACGGCGGATGGCTACACCTTC
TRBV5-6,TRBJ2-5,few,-,CASSFQGLGLQETQYF,TGTGCCAGCAGCTTTCAGGGCCTCGGCCTACAAGAGACCCAGTACTTC
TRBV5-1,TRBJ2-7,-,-,CASSLFGIPYEQYF,TGCGCCAGCAGCTTGTTCGGGATACCCTACGAGCAGTACTTC
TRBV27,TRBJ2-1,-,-,CASSSRYSSYNEQFF,TGTGCCAGCAGTTCTAGGTATAGCTCCTACAATGAGCAGTTCTTC
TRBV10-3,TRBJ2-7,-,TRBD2,CAISEGAGPGGGSYEQYF,TGTGCCATCAGTGAAGGGGCAGGGCCGGGAGGGGGCTCCTACGAGCAGTACTTC
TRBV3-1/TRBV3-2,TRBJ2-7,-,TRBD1,CASSIQGAFYF,TGTGCCAGCAGCATACAGGGGGCTTTTTACTTC
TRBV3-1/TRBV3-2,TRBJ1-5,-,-,CASRHRGGNQPQHF,TGTGCCAGCAGACACCGGGGGGGCAATCAGCCCCAGCATTTT
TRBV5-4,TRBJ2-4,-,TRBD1,CASSPGTGAPKNIQYF,TGTGCCAGCAGCCCTGGGACAGGAGCCCCCAAAAACATTCAGTACTTC
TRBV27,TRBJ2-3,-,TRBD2,CASSLSLAGEASTDTQYF,TGTGCCAGCAGTTTATCCCTAGCGGGAGAAGCTAGCACAGATACGCAGTATTTT
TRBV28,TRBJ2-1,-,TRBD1,CASSLLLGQSLEGQFF,TGTGCCAGCAGTTTACTATTGGGACAGTCGCTAGAGGGGCAGTTCTTC
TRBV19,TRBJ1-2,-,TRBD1,CASSMGQRAIANYGYTF,TGTGCCAGTAGTATGGGACAGCGGGCTATAGCTAACTATGGCTACACCTTC
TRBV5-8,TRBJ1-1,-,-,CAREKGGNTEAFF,TGTGCCAGGGAAAAAGGAGGGAACACTGAAGCTTTCTTT
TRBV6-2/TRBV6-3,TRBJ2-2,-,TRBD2,CASSLGLAGTGELFF,TGTGCCAGCAGCCTCGGACTAGCCGGCACCGGGGAGCTGTTTTTT
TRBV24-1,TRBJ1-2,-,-,CATSDSQGSHYGYTF,TGTGCCACCAGTGATTCCCAGGGATCCCATTATGGCTACACCTTC
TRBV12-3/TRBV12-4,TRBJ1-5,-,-,CASSWDIQPQHF,TGTGCCAGCAGTTGGGACATTCAGCCCCAGCATTTT
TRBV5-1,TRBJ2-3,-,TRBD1,CASSLGTGIFTDTQYF,TGCGCCAGCAGCTTGGGGACAGGGATCTTCACAGATACGCAGTATTTT